Listed below are T cell receptor beta chains from one sample, sequenced in a study of molecular identifiers for immune sequencing clone quantification. TCRdb re-called the PCR reads with MiXCR, one entry per CDR3 protein. Here the sample spans fewer than 350,000 distinct CDR3 sequences, under 25% being singletons. The sample comprised naive CD8+ T cells from blood, with Jurkat cell RNA spiked in. The source is a human donor in good health. Some libraries in this study had Jurkat cell RNA spiked in. CDR3s include the opening cysteine and the closing phenylalanine or tryptophan. A D gene is named only where the DNA matches it firmly. A row's size may be missing; if present it is once, few, many or a size class.

d_call j_call clone_size v_call cdr3_aa cdr3_nt
TRBD2 TRBJ2-3 few TRBV7-3 CASSLGGRAGGQYF TGTGCCAGCAGCTTGGGCGGGAGGGCTGGGGGGCAGTATTTT
. TRBJ2-2 many TRBV29-1 CSVDWNTGELFF TGCAGCGTTGATTGGAACACCGGGGAGCTGTTTTTT
. TRBJ1-1 many TRBV7-8 CASSLAVYGASTEAFF TGTGCCAGCAGCTTAGCAGTGTACGGGGCTTCCACTGAAGCTTTCTTT
. TRBJ2-3 once TRBV6-5 CASRSSQWASSDTQYF TGTGCCAGCAGGTCATCTCAGTGGGCTAGCTCAGATACGCAGTATTTT
TRBD2 TRBJ2-2 few TRBV18 CASSGQAGVDTGELFF TGTGCCAGCTCTGGTCAGGCGGGAGTCGACACCGGGGAGCTGTTTTTT
. TRBJ1-2 many TRBV2 CASRAGGYYGYTF TGTGCCAGCAGAGCCGGGGGGTACTATGGCTACACCTTC
TRBD2 TRBJ2-7 many TRBV28 CATEKGLAGGPPEQYF TGTGCCACAGAAAAGGGACTAGCGGGAGGGCCGCCCGAGCAGTACTTC
. TRBJ1-5 many TRBV4-1 CASSQGSNQGNQPQHF TGCGCCAGCAGCCAGGGATCAAACCAGGGCAATCAGCCCCAGCATTTT
. TRBJ1-1 many TRBV6-2/TRBV6-3 CASSYREGTEAFF TGTGCCAGCAGTTACAGGGAGGGGACTGAAGCTTTCTTT
. TRBJ2-7 few TRBV27 CASSLGGYSYEQYF TGTGCCAGCAGTTTAGGCGGGTATTCCTACGAGCAGTACTTC
. TRBJ2-5 . TRBV19 CASSIGSEETQYF TGTGCCAGTAGTATAGGGTCAGAAGAGACCCAGTACTTC
TRBD2 TRBJ2-3 many TRBV7-2 CASSLGGRWTDTQYF TGTGCCAGCAGCTTGGGCGGGAGATGGACAGATACGCAGTATTTT
. TRBJ2-3 . TRBV2 CASSEVPVYRGDTQYF TGTGCCAGCAGTGAAGTTCCTGTATACCGCGGAGATACGCAGTATTTT
. TRBJ2-3 . TRBV4-3 CASSQFDSSTDTQYF TGCGCCAGCAGCCAATTTGATTCCAGCACAGATACGCAGTATTTT
TRBD1 TRBJ1-1 many TRBV28 CASTLDRGVAFF TGTGCCAGCACCCTTGACAGGGGTGTAGCTTTCTTT
TRBD1 TRBJ2-2 . TRBV9 CASSPRTGGIGELFF TGTGCCAGCAGCCCTAGGACAGGGGGTATCGGGGAGCTGTTTTTT
. TRBJ2-7 . TRBV5-6 CASSLGTSNYEQYF TGTGCCAGCAGCTTGGGGACATCTAACTACGAGCAGTACTTC
. TRBJ2-7 few TRBV4-2 CASSQVVGSGYEQYF TGTGCCAGCAGCCAAGTGGTCGGGAGCGGCTACGAGCAGTACTTC